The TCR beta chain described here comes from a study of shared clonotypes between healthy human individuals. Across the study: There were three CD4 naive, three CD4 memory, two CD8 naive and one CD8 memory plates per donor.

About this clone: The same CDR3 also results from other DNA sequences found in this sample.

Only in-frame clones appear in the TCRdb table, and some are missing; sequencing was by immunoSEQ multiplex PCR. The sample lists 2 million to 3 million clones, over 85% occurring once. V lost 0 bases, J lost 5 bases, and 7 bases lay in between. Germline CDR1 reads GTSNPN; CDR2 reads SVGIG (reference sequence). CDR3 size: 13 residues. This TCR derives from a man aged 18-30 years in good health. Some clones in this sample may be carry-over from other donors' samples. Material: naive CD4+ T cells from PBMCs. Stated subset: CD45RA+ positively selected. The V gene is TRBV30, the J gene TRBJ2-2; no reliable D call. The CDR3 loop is CAWSVRATGELFF. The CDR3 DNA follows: TGTGCCTGGAGTGTCAGAGCGACCGGGGAGCTGTTTTTT.